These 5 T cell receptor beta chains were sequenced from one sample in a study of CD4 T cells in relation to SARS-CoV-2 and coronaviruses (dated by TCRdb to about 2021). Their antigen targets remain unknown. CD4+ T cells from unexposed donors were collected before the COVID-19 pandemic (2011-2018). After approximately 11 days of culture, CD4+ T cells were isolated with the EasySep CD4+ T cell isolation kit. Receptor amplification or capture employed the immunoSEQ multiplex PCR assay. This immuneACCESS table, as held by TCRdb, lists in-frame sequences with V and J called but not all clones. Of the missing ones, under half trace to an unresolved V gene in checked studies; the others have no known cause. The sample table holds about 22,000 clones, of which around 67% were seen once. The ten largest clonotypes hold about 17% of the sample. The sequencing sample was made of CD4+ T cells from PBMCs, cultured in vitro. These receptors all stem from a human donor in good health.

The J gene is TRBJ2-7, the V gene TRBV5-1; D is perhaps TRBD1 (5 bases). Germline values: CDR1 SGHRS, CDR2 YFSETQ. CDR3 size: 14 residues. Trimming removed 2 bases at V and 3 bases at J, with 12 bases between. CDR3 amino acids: CASSFWGRDYEQYF. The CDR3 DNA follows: TGCGCCAGCAGCTTTTGGGGCAGGGACTACGAGCAGTACTTC.

CDR3 region: CASSQGSIDTQYF. The DNA of the CDR3 is TGTGCCAGCAGTCAGGGGTCTATAGATACGCAGTATTTT. The chain is built from TRBV12-3 or TRBV12-4 and TRBJ2-3, with D perhaps matching TRBD1 (6 bases). Trimming removed 5 bases from V and 5 bases from J, with 11 bases in between. The CDR3 consists of 13 residues.

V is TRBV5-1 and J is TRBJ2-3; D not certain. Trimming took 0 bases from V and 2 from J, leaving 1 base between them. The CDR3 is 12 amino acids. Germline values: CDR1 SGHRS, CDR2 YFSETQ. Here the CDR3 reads CASSLVTDTQYF. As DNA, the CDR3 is TGCGCCAGCAGCTTGGTCACAGATACGCAGTATTTT.

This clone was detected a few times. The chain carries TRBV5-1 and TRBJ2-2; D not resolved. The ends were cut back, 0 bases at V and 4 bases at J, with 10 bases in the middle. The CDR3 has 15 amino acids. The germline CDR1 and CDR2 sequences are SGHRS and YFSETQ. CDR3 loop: CASSLDRVGTGELFF. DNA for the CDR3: TGCGCCAGCAGCTTGGATAGGGTAGGCACCGGGGAGCTGTTTTTT.

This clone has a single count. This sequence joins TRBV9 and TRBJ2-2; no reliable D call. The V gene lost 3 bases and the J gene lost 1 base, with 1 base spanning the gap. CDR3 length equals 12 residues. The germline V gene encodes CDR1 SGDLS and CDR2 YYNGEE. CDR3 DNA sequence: TGTGCCAGCAGCGGGAACACCGGGGAGCTGTTTTTT. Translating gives CASSGNTGELFF.